The 28 T cell receptor beta chains listed next were all sequenced from one sample in a study of a mutant IDH1 vaccine in newly diagnosed glioma. Assay: immunoSEQ multiplex PCR; the TCRdb copy retains only in-frame clones and omits some. This table holds tens of thousands of clones, about four fifths found once. These receptors are not linked to any known antigen. The time point: week 35, safety follow-up. Each dose of the vaccine consisted of 300 ug of mutant IDH1 20-mer peptide, with topical imiquimod. Sequenced material: PBMCs, taken from a glioma patient whose treatment included an IDH1 peptide vaccine. All receptors derive from a man aged 40-49 years with glioma.

The CDR3 spells CASSLVGRGNEKLFF. The CDR3 coding sequence is TGTGCCAGCAGTTTGGTCGGCAGGGGGAATGAAAAACTGTTTTTT. The rearrangement uses TRBV27 and TRBJ1-4, with 7 bases lining up with TRBD1. V was clipped by 3 bases and J by 5 bases; unmatched bases: 6. Germline V gene lookup returns CDR1 MNHEY and CDR2 SMNVEV (reference sequence). This CDR3 region has 15 residues.

V gene TRBV19 combines with J gene TRBJ2-7; possible D gene TRBD2, 5 bases. CDR3 size: 13 residues. CDR1 and CDR2 from the germline V gene are LNHDA and SQIVND (reference sequence). Trimming removed 5 bases at V and 10 bases at J, with 18 bases between. The CDR3 spells CASSWVGERVQYF. The CDR3 DNA reads TGTGCCAGTAGTTGGGTCGGTGAGAGGGTTCAGTACTTC.

Points on this clone: Other DNA variants within this sample encode the same CDR3. The rearrangement uses TRBV15 and TRBJ1-1, with D unclear. V lost 0 bases to trimming and J lost 5 bases, with 10 bases between them. The CDR3 runs 14 residues. Looked up from germline, CDR1 is LNHNV and CDR2 is YYDKDF (reference sequence). The CDR3 loop is CATSRDFEGTEAFF. The CDR3 DNA reads TGTGCCACCAGCAGAGATTTTGAAGGGACTGAAGCTTTCTTT.

The rearrangement links TRBV19 to TRBJ1-5, with a possible D match to TRBD1 (6 bases). From germline, CDR1 is LNHDA and CDR2 SQIVND (reference sequence). The CDR3 has 16 amino acids. Trimming shortened V by 0 bases and J by 2 bases, and 11 bases separated the two germline ends. The CDR3 nucleotides read TGTGCCAGTAGTATAGATGAGTCAGGGGGCAATCAGCCCCAGCATTTT. Protein sequence: CASSIDESGGNQPQHF.

The chain uses TRBV19 and TRBJ2-3; D gene uncertain. Germline values: CDR1 LNHDA, CDR2 SQIVND (reference sequence). Trimming shortened V by 1 base and J by 2 bases, and 7 bases separated the two germline ends. This CDR3 is built from 14 residues. CDR3 in DNA: TGTGCCAGTAGTATAGCGGTGAACACAGATACGCAGTATTTT. Translation gives CASSIAVNTDTQYF. Together with reference TRBV19 and TRBJ2-3, the CDR3 gives the full variable domain: DGGITQSPKYLFRKEGQNVTLSCEQNLNHDAMYWYRQDPGQGLRLIYYSQIVNDFQKGDIAEGYSVSREKKESFPLTVTSAQKNPTAFYLCASSIAVNTDTQYFGPGTRLTVL.

V usage is TRBV6-1 and J usage is TRBJ2-7; D possibly corresponds to TRBD1 (5 bases). V gave up 6 bases and J gave up 5 bases, with 11 bases separating them. CDR1 is MNHNS and CDR2 is SASEGT in the germline V gene. The length of the CDR3 is 12 residues. Written as DNA, the CDR3 is TGTGCCAGCAGCCTTAGACAGCACGAGCAGTACTTC. Amino acid sequence: CASSLRQHEQYF.

There are many counts of this clone. The genes are TRBV4-3 and TRBJ1-1; 7 bases align to TRBD1. The V and J ends lost 4 bases and 0 bases, in that order; junction bases with no gene match: 5. CDR1 is LGHNA and CDR2 is YSLEER in the germline V gene. This CDR3 comprises 15 residues. CDR3 loop: CASSLSDRLNTEAFF. CDR3 DNA sequence: TGCGCCAGCAGCCTCTCGGACAGGCTGAACACTGAAGCTTTCTTT.

As regards this clone: One junction end disagrees with the germline gene, perhaps due to a read error. V gene TRBV29-1 combines with J gene TRBJ1-1; D gene ambiguous. In germline, CDR1 is SQVTM, CDR2 ANQGSEA. CDR3 length: 11 residues. The CDR3, as DNA: TGCAGCGTTCAAGACAATCCCCAAAACTTCTTT. It is translated as CSVQDNPQNFF.

J is TRBJ2-3 and V is TRBV9; D is perhaps TRBD1 (5 bases). The length of the CDR3 is 16 residues. Trimming cost V 0 bases and J 4 bases, with 15 bases left between them. In germline, CDR1 is SGDLS, CDR2 YYNGEE. The CDR3 here is CASSVAGRVRADTQYF. For the CDR3, the DNA is TGTGCCAGCAGCGTAGCCGGCAGGGTGCGAGCAGATACGCAGTATTTT.

The sample holds a few counts of this clone. The genes are TRBV19 and TRBJ1-2, with D unclear. Germline V gene data show CDR1 as LNHDA and CDR2 as SQIVND (reference sequence). V was pared by 3 bases and J by 6 bases, with 8 bases between. The CDR3 runs 12 residues. CDR3 sequence (DNA): TGTGCCAGTAGTATGGTAGGAAATGGCTACACCTTC. It yields the protein CASSMVGNGYTF.

The rearrangement links TRBV6-6 to TRBJ1-2; perhaps TRBD1 as D (5 bases). There are 14 residues in the CDR3. CDR1 is MNHNY and CDR2 is SVGAGI in the germline V gene (reference sequence). Trimming took 10 bases from V and 5 from J, leaving 20 bases between them. Here the CDR3 reads CATLKGQGGYGYTF. The CDR3 bases are TGTGCCACCCTGAAGGGGCAGGGCGGTTATGGCTACACCTTC.

The chain combines TRBV19 with TRBJ1-5; D is uncertain. CDR1 and CDR2 from the germline V gene are LNHDA and SQIVND (reference sequence). This CDR3 is built from 13 residues. The V and J ends lost 0 bases and 6 bases respectively, with 6 bases between them. The CDR3, as DNA: TGTGCCAGTAGTATAGAGGGGTTTCAGCCCCAGCATTTT. It encodes CASSIEGFQPQHF.

This clone has a single count. This rearrangement joins TRBV9 to TRBJ2-7, with D perhaps TRBD1 or TRBD2 (5 bases each). The CDR3 consists of 13 residues. Germline loops: CDR1 SGDLS, CDR2 YYNGEE. V lost 4 bases and J 7 bases, leaving 15 bases between the germline ends. The DNA of the CDR3 is TGTGCCAGCAGCAGAGGGGTTCGTGGGGAGCAGTACTTC. It specifies CASSRGVRGEQYF.

This clone was detected once. The CDR3 here is CASSRDRAGIGELFF. The DNA of the CDR3 is TGTGCCAGCTCGAGGGACAGGGCCGGCATCGGGGAGCTGTTTTTT. The chain carries TRBV18 and TRBJ2-2; 9 nucleotides match TRBD1. Germline assignment: CDR1 KGHSH and CDR2 LQKENI. The ends lost 6 bases at V and 7 bases at J; junction bases unmatched: 9. This CDR3 is built from 15 residues.

This clone was recorded only once. CDR3 amino acids: CASSEGGNYEQYF. The CDR3 DNA reads as TGCGCCAGCAGTGAGGGAGGGAACTACGAGCAGTACTTC. This chain connects TRBV10-1 to TRBJ2-7, with a weak D call TRBD2 (6 bases). The germline V gene has CDR1 WNHNN and CDR2 SYGVQD (reference sequence). Trimming pared 2 bases from V and 3 bases from J, leaving 8 bases between. The CDR3 is 13 amino acids.

This chain links TRBV11-2 with TRBJ2-7; D possibly matches TRBD1 or TRBD2 (6 bases each). Trimming removed 5 bases at V and 5 bases at J, with 19 bases between. CDR1 is SGHAT and CDR2 is FQNNGV in the germline V gene. There are 15 residues in the CDR3. The CDR3 DNA reads TGTGCCAGCAGCCGGCAGAGGGGGGTAACGAACGAGCAGTACTTC. Protein sequence: CASSRQRGVTNEQYF.

The rearrangement joins TRBV18 to TRBJ2-5; D possibly corresponds to TRBD2 (6 bases). Trimming shortened V by 6 bases and J by 1 base, and 12 bases separated the two germline ends. Germline CDR1 reads KGHSH; CDR2 reads LQKENI. The CDR3 spans 14 residues. CDR3 nucleotides: TGTGCCAGCTCCCAGACTAGTCCCCAAGAGACCCAGTACTTC. The encoded protein is CASSQTSPQETQYF.

CDR3 sequence (DNA): TGTGCCAGTAGTATGGACACCGGGGAGCTGTTTTTT. It encodes CASSMDTGELFF. This chain joins TRBV19 and TRBJ2-2; D remains unclear. The V end was cut by 3 bases, the J end by 3 bases, with 2 bases between. CDR3 length: 12 amino acids. The germline CDR1 and CDR2 sequences are LNHDA and SQIVND (reference sequence).

The DNA of the CDR3 is TGTGCCAGCAGTGGTGCAGGGCGCCTGGGCAATTCACCCCTCCACTTT. Translation: CASSGAGRLGNSPLHF. The rearrangement links TRBV2 to TRBJ1-6; tentatively, D is TRBD1 (5 bases). The CDR3 has 16 amino acids. Trimming removed 4 bases from V and 7 bases from J, with 17 bases in between. Germline values: CDR1 SNHLY, CDR2 FYNNEI.

V is TRBV11-3 and J is TRBJ2-2; 10 bases fit TRBD1. The CDR3 has 15 residues. CDR1 and CDR2 from the germline V gene are SGHNT and YENEEA. Germline trimming cut 5 bases from V and 4 bases from J; bases unmatched to any gene: 4. CDR3 sequence (DNA): TGTGCCAGCAGCACCCGGACAGGGGGCACCGGGGAGCTGTTTTTT. As protein: CASSTRTGGTGELFF.

This clone was seen a single time. The V and J genes are TRBV9 and TRBJ2-1; 9 bases agree with TRBD2. CDR3 length equals 15 residues. Germline loops: CDR1 SGDLS, CDR2 YYNGEE. V lost 0 bases, J lost 7 bases, and 5 bases stayed unmatched. CDR3 amino acids: CASSVEVSGGNEQFF. The CDR3 bases are TGTGCCAGCAGCGTAGAAGTTAGCGGGGGTAATGAGCAGTTCTTC.

The chain is built from TRBV2 and TRBJ2-1; TRBD2 agrees at 9 bases. Trimming removed 7 bases from V and 4 bases from J; junction bases left unmatched: 5. CDR3 length equals 14 residues. Germline V lookup: CDR1 SNHLY, CDR2 FYNNEI. The CDR3 protein is CASKRREGYNEQFF. CDR3 sequence (DNA): TGTGCCAGCAAGCGGCGGGAGGGTTACAATGAGCAGTTCTTC.

The chain is built from TRBV2 and TRBJ1-4; D unclear. Trimming took off 5 bases at V and 0 bases at J, with 10 bases between the two ends. The CDR3 is made up of 15 amino acids. Germline-derived CDR1 and CDR2 are SNHLY and FYNNEI. CDR3 bases: TGTGCCAGCAGTCCAACTCGGGCAACTAATGAAAAACTGTTTTTT. As protein: CASSPTRATNEKLFF.

The chain has TRBV18 and TRBJ1-2, with D maybe TRBD1 (5 bases). This CDR3 has 14 amino acids. With 2 bases removed from V and 2 bases from J, the gap between germline ends came to 9 bases. Germline assignment: CDR1 KGHSH and CDR2 LQKENI. The DNA for the CDR3 is TGTGCCAGCTCACCAACGACAGAGAACTATGGCTACACCTTC. Its protein is CASSPTTENYGYTF.

This clone was seen a few times. The chain joins TRBV18 to TRBJ2-7, with a tentative D call TRBD1 (6 bases). V lost 3 bases, J lost 3 bases, and 18 bases lay in between. CDR1 is KGHSH and CDR2 is LQKENI in the germline V gene. The CDR3 consists of 16 residues. For the CDR3, the DNA is TGTGCCAGCTCACCGGTGGCCAGGGGATCCCACTACGAGCAGTACTTC. This sequence encodes CASSPVARGSHYEQYF.

This clone has a single count. The chain combines TRBV7-8 with TRBJ2-2; 9 bases agree with TRBD2. V lost 3 bases to trimming and J lost 4 bases; unmatched junction nucleotides: 9. This CDR3 is 17 amino acids long. Germline V gives CDR1 SGHVS, CDR2 FQNEAQ. In DNA, the CDR3 is TGTGCCAGCAGCTTCCCGGGACTAGCAAGGGTCACCGGGGAGCTGTTTTTT. As protein: CASSFPGLARVTGELFF.

The chain recombines TRBV5-1 with TRBJ2-7; 7 bases fit TRBD1. The CDR3 consists of 15 residues. V lost 0 bases and J lost 5; bases outside the gene matches: 8. Germline V gene data show CDR1 as SGHRS and CDR2 as YFSETQ. The CDR3 is CASSLDDRERDEQYF. CDR3 coding DNA: TGCGCCAGCAGCTTGGACGACAGGGAGAGGGACGAGCAGTACTTC.

The CDR3 reads CAISQRGNSYEQYF. CDR3 DNA sequence: TGTGCCATCAGTCAACGGGGGAACTCCTACGAGCAGTACTTC. The gene calls are TRBV10-3 and TRBJ2-7, with D possibly being TRBD2 (6 bases). CDR1 ENHRY and CDR2 SYGVKD come from the germline V gene. This CDR3 has 14 amino acids. Trimming removed 5 bases from V and 0 bases from J, with 11 bases in between.